This is a list of T cell receptor beta chains from one sample in a study of HIV-infected patients and healthy controls. TCRdb called the 5' RACE reads again in MiXCR, with one record for every CDR3 protein. The sample lists 9,500 to 15,000 distinct CDR3 sequences, 9.3% occurring once. The sequences come from blood, collected before antiretroviral therapy. These TCRs come from an adult with HIV infection. The donor label of this sample is uncertain. The CDR3 runs from the conserved cysteine through the conserved F or W.

v_call: TRBV9
j_call: TRBJ2-5
cdr3_aa: CASSAGGQGGTQYF

v_call: TRBV5-1
j_call: TRBJ1-5
cdr3_aa: CASSLASGANQPQHF

v_call: TRBV10-3
j_call: TRBJ1-1
cdr3_aa: CAISGGYVGTDTEAFF

v_call: TRBV5-6
j_call: TRBJ2-1
cdr3_aa: CASSWSGGPNEQFF

v_call: TRBV3-1
j_call: TRBJ2-1
cdr3_aa: CASSLLREQFF

v_call: TRBV18
j_call: TRBJ2-4
cdr3_aa: CASSQGPPGRAKNIQYF

v_call: TRBV6-2/TRBV6-3
j_call: TRBJ2-4
cdr3_aa: CASSSRQGGAKNIQYF

v_call: TRBV7-3
j_call: TRBJ2-2
cdr3_aa: CASSPHGGNTGELFF

v_call: TRBV30
j_call: TRBJ2-7
cdr3_aa: CAWSGTLTSYEQYF

v_call: TRBV7-6
j_call: TRBJ1-6
cdr3_aa: CASSGQDYSPLHF

v_call: TRBV3-1
j_call: TRBJ1-4
cdr3_aa: CASSQTAWGEKLFF

v_call: TRBV5-5
j_call: TRBJ2-3
cdr3_aa: CASSLDPSGGGTDTQYF

v_call: TRBV9
j_call: TRBJ2-7
cdr3_aa: CASSSQGAYEQYF

v_call: TRBV6-5
j_call: TRBJ2-7
cdr3_aa: CASSYVGTYEQYF

v_call: TRBV7-8
j_call: TRBJ2-3
cdr3_aa: CASSPTTGFSPQYF

v_call: TRBV20-1
j_call: TRBJ1-6
cdr3_aa: CSAQIGSALRAPLHF

v_call: TRBV12-3/TRBV12-4
j_call: TRBJ1-1
cdr3_aa: CASSQRDRENTEAFF

v_call: TRBV7-2
j_call: TRBJ1-3
cdr3_aa: CASSSVLGGNTIYF

v_call: TRBV20-1
j_call: TRBJ2-5
cdr3_aa: CSARVGTGGKETQYF

v_call: TRBV7-7
j_call: TRBJ2-1
cdr3_aa: CASSLDGASGVSSYNEQFF

v_call: TRBV3-1
j_call: TRBJ2-1
cdr3_aa: CASSQVALAGGREQFF

v_call: TRBV5-6
j_call: TRBJ1-1
cdr3_aa: CASSLLGTEAFF

v_call: TRBV12-3/TRBV12-4
j_call: TRBJ2-1
cdr3_aa: CATQPGVANEQFF

v_call: TRBV9
j_call: TRBJ2-2
cdr3_aa: CASSASGTGGTGELFF

v_call: TRBV20-1
j_call: TRBJ2-2
cdr3_aa: CSAFGRVETGELFF

v_call: TRBV4-2
j_call: TRBJ1-6
cdr3_aa: CASSQDGGGNSPLHF

v_call: TRBV3-1
j_call: TRBJ2-1
cdr3_aa: CASSQREPPYNEQFF

v_call: TRBV20-1
j_call: TRBJ1-2
cdr3_aa: CSAPPGGNDYGYTF

v_call: TRBV9
j_call: TRBJ1-6
cdr3_aa: CASANPNSPLHF

v_call: TRBV6-2/TRBV6-3
j_call: TRBJ2-1
cdr3_aa: CASSPLEGGQFF

v_call: TRBV24-1
j_call: TRBJ2-7
cdr3_aa: CATSDPTGTGSYEQYF

v_call: TRBV10-2
j_call: TRBJ2-7
cdr3_aa: CASSASGVGLEQYF

v_call: TRBV5-1
j_call: TRBJ1-3
cdr3_aa: CASSPGPSGNTIYF

v_call: TRBV3-1
j_call: TRBJ2-1
cdr3_aa: CASSVYNEQFF

v_call: TRBV12-3/TRBV12-4
j_call: TRBJ2-2
cdr3_aa: CASRQGLDGELFF

v_call: TRBV7-2
j_call: TRBJ2-3
cdr3_aa: CASSLAPESTDTQYF

v_call: TRBV5-4
j_call: TRBJ1-2
cdr3_aa: CASSLAGVSRDYGYTF

v_call: TRBV9
j_call: TRBJ2-3
cdr3_aa: CASSVAGYLAGGPLDTQYF

v_call: TRBV19
j_call: TRBJ2-3
cdr3_aa: CASSPLVGDTQYF

v_call: TRBV30
j_call: TRBJ1-2
cdr3_aa: CACRDIGYGYTF

v_call: TRBV5-1
j_call: TRBJ1-5
cdr3_aa: CASSLGSGDPSQPQHF

v_call: TRBV7-9
j_call: TRBJ2-2
cdr3_aa: CASSVQDRGTGELFF

v_call: TRBV6-2/TRBV6-3
j_call: TRBJ2-2
cdr3_aa: CASSTEADTGELFF

v_call: TRBV11-3
j_call: TRBJ2-1
cdr3_aa: CASRVAPGLGYNEQFF

v_call: TRBV10-1
j_call: TRBJ2-7
cdr3_aa: CASSDEMGRGHEQYF

v_call: TRBV7-8
j_call: TRBJ2-7
cdr3_aa: CASSLARLAGSDEQYF

v_call: TRBV20-1
j_call: TRBJ2-1
cdr3_aa: CSAGTSGRAGFNEQFF